The clone carrying this T cell receptor beta chain ranks as medium-sized. The target antigen is unknown. All patients relapsed after autologous stem cell transplantation, and brentuximab vedotin exposure varied. The data were taken from a study of PD-1 blockade in classical Hodgkin lymphoma. V trimming: 0 bases; J trimming: 2 bases; junction bases outside the gene matches: 2. The CDR3 contains 16 residues. The V gene's germline CDR1 is SGHRS and CDR2 YFSETQ. Data came from immunoSEQ multiplex PCR; TCRdb stores just in-frame clones and leaves some out. The profile covers about 43,000 clones, with over 65% appearing a single time and roughly 2.8% taken by the ten largest. Study findings and constraints: Relapsed/refractory patients reportedly had lower baseline diversity than newly diagnosed patients.

The chain couples TRBV5-1 to TRBJ1-2; 12 bases are shared with TRBD1. This TCR was sampled from a human donor with classical Hodgkin lymphoma. Sequenced material: peripheral blood mononuclear cells (PBMCs), taken before the second cycle of nivolumab. The DNA for the CDR3 is TGCGCCAGCAGCTTGGGAGGGACAGGGGGCAACTATGGCTACACCTTC. It encodes CASSLGGTGGNYGYTF.